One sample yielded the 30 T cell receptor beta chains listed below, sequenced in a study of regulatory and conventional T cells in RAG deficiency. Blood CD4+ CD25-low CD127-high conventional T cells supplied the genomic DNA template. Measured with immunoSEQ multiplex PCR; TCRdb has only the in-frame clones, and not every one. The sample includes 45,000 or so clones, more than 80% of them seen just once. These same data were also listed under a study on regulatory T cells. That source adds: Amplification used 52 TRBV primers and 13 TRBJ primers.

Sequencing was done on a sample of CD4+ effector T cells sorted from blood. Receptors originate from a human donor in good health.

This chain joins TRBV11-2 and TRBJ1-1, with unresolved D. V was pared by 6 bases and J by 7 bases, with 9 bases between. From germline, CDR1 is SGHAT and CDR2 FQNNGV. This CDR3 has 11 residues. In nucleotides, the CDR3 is TGTGCCAGCAGTCCGGGGATTGAAGCTTTCTTT. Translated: CASSPGIEAFF.

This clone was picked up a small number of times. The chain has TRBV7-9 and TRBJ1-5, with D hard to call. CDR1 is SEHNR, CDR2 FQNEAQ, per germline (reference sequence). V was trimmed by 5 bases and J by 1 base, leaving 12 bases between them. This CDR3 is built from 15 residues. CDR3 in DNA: TGTGCCAGCAGCGAAGACGGCCGGAGCAATCAGCCCCAGCATTTT. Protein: CASSEDGRSNQPQHF.

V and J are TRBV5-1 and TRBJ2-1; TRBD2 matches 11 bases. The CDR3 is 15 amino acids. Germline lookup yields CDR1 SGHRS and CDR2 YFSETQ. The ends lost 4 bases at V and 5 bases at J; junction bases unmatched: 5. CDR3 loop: CASSLTSGGNNEQFF. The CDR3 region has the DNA TGCGCCAGCAGCCTTACTAGCGGGGGAAACAATGAGCAGTTCTTC.

This CDR3 is CASSLSGSTYNEQFF. The CDR3 DNA reads as TGTGCCAGCAGCTTAAGTGGGTCCACCTACAATGAGCAGTTCTTC. The chain is built from TRBV7-3 and TRBJ2-1; D gene ambiguous. The V end was cut by 1 base, the J end by 2 bases, with 9 bases between. Germline V gene data show CDR1 as SGHTA and CDR2 as FQGTGA. This CDR3 is built from 15 residues. The whole variable domain, remainder taken from reference TRBV7-3 and TRBJ2-1, is GAGVSQTPSNKVTEKGKYVELRCDPISGHTALYWYRQSLGQGPEFLIYFQGTGAADDSGLPNDRFFAVRPEGSVSTLKIQRTERGDSAVYLCASSLSGSTYNEQFFGPGTRLTVL.

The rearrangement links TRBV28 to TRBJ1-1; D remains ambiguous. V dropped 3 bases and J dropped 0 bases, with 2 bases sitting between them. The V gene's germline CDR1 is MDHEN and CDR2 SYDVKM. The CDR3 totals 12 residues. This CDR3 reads CASSFLNTEAFF. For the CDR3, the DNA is TGTGCCAGCAGTTTCCTGAACACTGAAGCTTTCTTT.

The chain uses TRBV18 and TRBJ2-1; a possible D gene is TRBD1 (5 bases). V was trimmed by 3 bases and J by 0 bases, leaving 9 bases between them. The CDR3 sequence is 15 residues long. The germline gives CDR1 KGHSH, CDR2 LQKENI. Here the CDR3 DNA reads TGTGCCAGCTCACCGACAGAGAGCTCCTACAATGAGCAGTTCTTC. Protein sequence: CASSPTESSYNEQFF.

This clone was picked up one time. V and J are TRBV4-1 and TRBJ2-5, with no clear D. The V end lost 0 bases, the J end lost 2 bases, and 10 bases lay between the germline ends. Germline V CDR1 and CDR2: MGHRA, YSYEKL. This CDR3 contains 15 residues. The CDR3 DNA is TGCGCCAGCAGCCAAGAGGATACAGTTCAAGAGACCCAGTACTTC. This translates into CASSQEDTVQETQYF.

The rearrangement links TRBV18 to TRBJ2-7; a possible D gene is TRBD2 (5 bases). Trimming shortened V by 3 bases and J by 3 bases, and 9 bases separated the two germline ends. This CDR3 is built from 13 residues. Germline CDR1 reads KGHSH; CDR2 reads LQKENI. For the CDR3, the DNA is TGTGCCAGCTCACCTGGCCGGGACTACGAGCAGTACTTC. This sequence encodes CASSPGRDYEQYF.

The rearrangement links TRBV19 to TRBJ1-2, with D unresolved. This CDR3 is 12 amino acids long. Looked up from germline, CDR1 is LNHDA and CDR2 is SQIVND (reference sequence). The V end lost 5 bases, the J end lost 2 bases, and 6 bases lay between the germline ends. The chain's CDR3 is CASSEDNYGYTF. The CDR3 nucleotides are TGTGCCAGTAGTGAGGACAACTATGGCTACACCTTC.

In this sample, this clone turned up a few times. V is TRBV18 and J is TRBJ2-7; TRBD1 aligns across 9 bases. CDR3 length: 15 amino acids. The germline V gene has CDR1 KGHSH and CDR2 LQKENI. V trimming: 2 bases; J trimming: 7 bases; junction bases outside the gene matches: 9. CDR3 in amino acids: CASSPGGQGSWEQYF. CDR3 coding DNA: TGTGCCAGCTCACCAGGGGGACAGGGAAGTTGGGAGCAGTACTTC.

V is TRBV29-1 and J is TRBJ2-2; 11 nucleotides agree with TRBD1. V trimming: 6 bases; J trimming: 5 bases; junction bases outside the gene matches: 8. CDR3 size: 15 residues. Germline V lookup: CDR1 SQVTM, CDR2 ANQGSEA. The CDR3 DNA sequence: TGCAGCGTCGCCGGGACAGGGGGGGGAACCGGGGAGCTGTTTTTT. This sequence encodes CSVAGTGGGTGELFF.

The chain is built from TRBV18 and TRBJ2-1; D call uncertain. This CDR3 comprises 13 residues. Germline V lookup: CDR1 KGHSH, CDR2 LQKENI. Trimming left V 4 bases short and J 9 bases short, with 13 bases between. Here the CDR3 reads CASSRRTEAEQFF. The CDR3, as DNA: TGTGCCAGCTCACGCAGGACGGAAGCTGAGCAGTTCTTC.

The CDR3 spells CASSRGDREGTEAFF. Written as DNA, the CDR3 is TGTGCCAGCAGCAGGGGGGACAGGGAAGGCACTGAAGCTTTCTTT. This rearrangement joins TRBV21-1 to TRBJ1-1; the D call of TRBD1 is as the table states it, not checked on the DNA. TRBV21-1 is a pseudogene segment. The CDR3 is 15 amino acids.

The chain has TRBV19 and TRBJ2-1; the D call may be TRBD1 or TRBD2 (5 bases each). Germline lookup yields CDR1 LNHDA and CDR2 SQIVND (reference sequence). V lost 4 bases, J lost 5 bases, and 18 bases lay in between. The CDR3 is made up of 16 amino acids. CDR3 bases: TGTGCCAGTAGTACGCAGGGAGTCAGGAACAACAATGAGCAGTTCTTC. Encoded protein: CASSTQGVRNNNEQFF.

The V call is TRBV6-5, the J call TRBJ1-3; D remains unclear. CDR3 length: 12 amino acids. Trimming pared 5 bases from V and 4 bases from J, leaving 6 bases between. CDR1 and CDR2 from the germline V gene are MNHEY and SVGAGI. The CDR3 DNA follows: TGTGCCAGCAGTACCCCGGGAAACACCATATATTTT. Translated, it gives CASSTPGNTIYF.

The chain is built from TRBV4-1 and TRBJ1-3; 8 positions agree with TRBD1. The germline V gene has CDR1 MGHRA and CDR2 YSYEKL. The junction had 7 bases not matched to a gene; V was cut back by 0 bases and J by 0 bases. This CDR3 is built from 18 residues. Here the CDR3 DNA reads TGCGCCAGCAGCCAAGATACGGGACAGGCTAGCTCTGGAAACACCATATATTTT. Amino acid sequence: CASSQDTGQASSGNTIYF.

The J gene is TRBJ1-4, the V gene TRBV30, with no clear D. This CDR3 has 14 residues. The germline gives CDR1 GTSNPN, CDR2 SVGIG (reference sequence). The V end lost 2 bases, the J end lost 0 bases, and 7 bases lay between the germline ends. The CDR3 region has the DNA TGTGCCTGGAGTTTACAGACAACTAATGAAAAACTGTTTTTT. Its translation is CAWSLQTTNEKLFF.

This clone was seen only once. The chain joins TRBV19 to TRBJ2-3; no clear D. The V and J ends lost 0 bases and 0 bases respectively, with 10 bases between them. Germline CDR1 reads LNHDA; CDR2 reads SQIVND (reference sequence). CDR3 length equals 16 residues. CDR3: CASSIDLLGSTDTQYF. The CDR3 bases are TGTGCCAGTAGTATAGATCTATTAGGGAGCACAGATACGCAGTATTTT.

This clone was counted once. The DNA of the CDR3 is TGTGCCAGCAGCCAGGGATCGGGACAGGGAAATTCACCCCTCCACTTT. It codes for CASSQGSGQGNSPLHF. The rearrangement uses TRBV7-9 and TRBJ1-6; 9 nucleotides align to TRBD1. CDR1 SEHNR and CDR2 FQNEAQ come from the germline V gene (reference sequence). CDR3 length: 16 amino acids. Losses at the gene ends were 5 bases for V and 7 bases for J; bases not matched to a gene: 9.

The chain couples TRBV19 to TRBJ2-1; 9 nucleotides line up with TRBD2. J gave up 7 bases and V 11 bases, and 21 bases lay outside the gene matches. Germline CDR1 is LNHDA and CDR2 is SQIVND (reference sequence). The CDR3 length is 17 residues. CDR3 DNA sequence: TGTGCCGCTACCCGCTCGGCGGGAGGGAGGGGGGGGAATGAGCAGTTCTTC. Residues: CAATRSAGGRGGNEQFF.

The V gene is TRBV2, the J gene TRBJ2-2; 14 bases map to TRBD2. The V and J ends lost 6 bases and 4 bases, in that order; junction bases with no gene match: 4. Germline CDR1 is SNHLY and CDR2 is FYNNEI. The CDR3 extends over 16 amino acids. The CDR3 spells CASRRLAGGSTGELFF. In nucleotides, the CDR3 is TGTGCCAGCAGGAGACTAGCGGGGGGGAGCACCGGGGAGCTGTTTTTT.

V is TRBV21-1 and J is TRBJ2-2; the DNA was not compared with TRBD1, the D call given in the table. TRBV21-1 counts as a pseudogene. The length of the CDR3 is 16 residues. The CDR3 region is CASSLPRQKNTGELFF. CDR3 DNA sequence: TGTGCCAGCAGCCTCCCTCGACAGAAGAACACCGGGGAGCTGTTTTTT.

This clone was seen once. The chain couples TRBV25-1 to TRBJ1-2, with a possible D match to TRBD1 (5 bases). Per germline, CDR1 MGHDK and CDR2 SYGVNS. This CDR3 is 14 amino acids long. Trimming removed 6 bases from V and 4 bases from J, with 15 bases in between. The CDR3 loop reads CASRGTETLYGYTF. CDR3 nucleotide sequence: TGTGCCAGCAGAGGGACCGAAACCCTCTATGGCTACACCTTC.

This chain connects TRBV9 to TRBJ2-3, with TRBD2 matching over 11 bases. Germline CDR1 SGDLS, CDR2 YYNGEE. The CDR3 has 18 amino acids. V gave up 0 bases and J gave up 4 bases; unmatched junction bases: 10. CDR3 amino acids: CASSVALASGGNPDTQYF. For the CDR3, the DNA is TGTGCCAGCAGCGTAGCTCTCGCTAGCGGGGGGAATCCAGATACGCAGTATTTT.

CDR3 coding DNA: TGTGCCACCAGCAGAGAGCGGGGGGGGATCCTAGCCAAAAACATTCAGTACTTC. Its translation: CATSRERGGILAKNIQYF. J is TRBJ2-4 and V is TRBV15, with 9 bases identical to TRBD2. V shed 0 bases and J 0 bases; nucleotides not matched to a gene: 6. The CDR3 runs 18 residues. Germline loops: CDR1 LNHNV, CDR2 YYDKDF (reference sequence).

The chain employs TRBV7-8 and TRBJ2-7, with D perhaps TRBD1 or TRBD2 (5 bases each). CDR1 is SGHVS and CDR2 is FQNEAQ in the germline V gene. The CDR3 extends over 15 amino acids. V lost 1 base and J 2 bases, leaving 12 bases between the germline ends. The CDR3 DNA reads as TGTGCCAGCAGCTTAGTGGACACCGGGGCCTACGAGCAGTACTTC. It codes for CASSLVDTGAYEQYF.

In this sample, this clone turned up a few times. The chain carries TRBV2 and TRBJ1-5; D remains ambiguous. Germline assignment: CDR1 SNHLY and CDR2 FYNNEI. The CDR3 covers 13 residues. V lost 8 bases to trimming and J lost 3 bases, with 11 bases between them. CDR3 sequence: CASGSQFNQPQHF. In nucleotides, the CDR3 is TGTGCCAGCGGTAGTCAGTTCAATCAGCCCCAGCATTTT.

The CDR3 loop is CATASGTGSFNEQFF. CDR3 bases: TGTGCCACAGCCTCCGGGACAGGGAGCTTTAATGAGCAGTTCTTC. The V call is TRBV19, the J call TRBJ2-1, with TRBD1 identical over 9 bases. The CDR3 has 15 residues. CDR1 and CDR2 (germline): LNHDA, SQIVND (reference sequence). The trim removed 10 bases at V and 7 bases at J, leaving 14 bases unmatched.

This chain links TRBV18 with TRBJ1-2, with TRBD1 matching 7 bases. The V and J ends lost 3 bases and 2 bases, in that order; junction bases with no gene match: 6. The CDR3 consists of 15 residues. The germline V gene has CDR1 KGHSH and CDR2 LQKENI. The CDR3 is CASSPRLQGNYGYTF. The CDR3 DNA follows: TGTGCCAGCTCACCCCGGCTACAGGGGAACTATGGCTACACCTTC.

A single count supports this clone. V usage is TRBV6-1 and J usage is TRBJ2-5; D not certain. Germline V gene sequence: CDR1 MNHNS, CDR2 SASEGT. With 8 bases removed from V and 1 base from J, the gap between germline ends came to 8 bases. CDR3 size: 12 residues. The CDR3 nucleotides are TGTGCCAGCGGTCTAACCCAAGAGACCCAGTACTTC. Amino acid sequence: CASGLTQETQYF.